This T cell receptor beta chain was sequenced for a study of CDR3 diversity in severe acne. On this clonotype itself: One end of the junction varies from germline; a read error may be responsible.

Germline V CDR1 and CDR2: SQVTM, ANQGSEA. This CDR3 is 17 amino acids long. TCRdb recomputed calls from the PCR reads with MiXCR, one row per CDR3 protein. The sample holds over 85,000 distinct CDR3 sequences, about half seen once. This receptor was taken from a male donor with acne. V usage is TRBV29-1 and J usage is TRBJ2-2; TRBD2 agrees at 11 bases. The sequenced material came from blood. DNA for the CDR3: TGCGGCGTTGAAGTACAGGGACTAGCGGTGAACACCGGGGAGCTGTTTTTT. Translating gives CGVEVQGLAVNTGELFF.